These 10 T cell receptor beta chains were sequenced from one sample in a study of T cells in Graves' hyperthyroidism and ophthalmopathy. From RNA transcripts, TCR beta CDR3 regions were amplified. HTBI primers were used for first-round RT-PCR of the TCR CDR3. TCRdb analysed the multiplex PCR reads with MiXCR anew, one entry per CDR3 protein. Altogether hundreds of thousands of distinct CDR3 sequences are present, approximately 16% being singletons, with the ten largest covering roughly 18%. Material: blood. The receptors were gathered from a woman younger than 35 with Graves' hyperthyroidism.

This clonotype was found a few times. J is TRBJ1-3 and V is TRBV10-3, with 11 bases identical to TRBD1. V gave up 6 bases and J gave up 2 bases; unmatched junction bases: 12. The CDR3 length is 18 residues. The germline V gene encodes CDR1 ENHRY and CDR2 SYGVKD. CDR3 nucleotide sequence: TGTGCCATCAGCGTAATATCCCCGGGACAGGGGGCTGGAAACACCATATATTTT. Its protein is CAISVISPGQGAGNTIYF.

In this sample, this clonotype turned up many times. The DNA for the CDR3 is TGTGCCAGCAGTTTATTAGTCAGAGCCAGCTATGGCTACACCTTC. This codes for CASSLLVRASYGYTF. This sequence joins TRBV27 and TRBJ1-2, with D unclear. The V end was cut by 1 base, the J end by 4 bases, with 13 bases between. CDR3 length: 15 residues. The germline CDR1 and CDR2 sequences are MNHEY and SMNVEV (reference sequence).

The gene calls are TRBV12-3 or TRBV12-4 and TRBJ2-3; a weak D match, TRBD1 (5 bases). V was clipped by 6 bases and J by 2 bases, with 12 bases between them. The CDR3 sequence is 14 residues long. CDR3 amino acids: CASSSRAATDTQYF. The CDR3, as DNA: TGTGCCAGCAGCTCCAGGGCGGCCACAGATACGCAGTATTTT.

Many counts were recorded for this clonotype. The DNA of the CDR3 is TGTGCCACCAGTGATTTAAAAGGACTAGCGGAACTCACCGGGGAGCTGTTTTTT. It codes for CATSDLKGLAELTGELFF. This rearrangement joins TRBV24-1 to TRBJ2-2; 10 positions agree with TRBD2. The V and J ends lost 1 base and 4 bases, in that order; junction bases with no gene match: 8. The CDR3 loop spans 18 amino acids. Germline V gene lookup returns CDR1 KGHDR and CDR2 SFDVKD.

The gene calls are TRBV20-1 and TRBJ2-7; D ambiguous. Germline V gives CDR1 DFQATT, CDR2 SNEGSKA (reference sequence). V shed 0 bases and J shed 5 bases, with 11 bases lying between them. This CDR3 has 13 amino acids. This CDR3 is CSAREVNWNEQYF. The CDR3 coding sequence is TGCAGTGCTAGAGAGGTAAACTGGAACGAGCAGTACTTC.

The DNA for the CDR3 is TGTGCCAGTAGTATCAGCAGATACACTGAAGCTTTCTTT. This codes for CASSISRYTEAFF. The chain combines TRBV19 with TRBJ1-1; no reliable D call. The CDR3 extends over 13 amino acids. CDR1 and CDR2 from the germline V gene are LNHDA and SQIVND (reference sequence). Trimming took off 3 bases at V and 3 bases at J, with 8 bases between the two ends.

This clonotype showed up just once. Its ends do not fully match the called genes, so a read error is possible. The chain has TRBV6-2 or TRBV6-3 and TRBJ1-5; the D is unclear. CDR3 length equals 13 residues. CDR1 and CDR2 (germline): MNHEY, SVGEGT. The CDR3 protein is CASGYSAGQPQHF. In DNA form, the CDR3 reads TGTGCCAGCGGTTACTCGGCCGGCCAGCCCCAGCATTTT.

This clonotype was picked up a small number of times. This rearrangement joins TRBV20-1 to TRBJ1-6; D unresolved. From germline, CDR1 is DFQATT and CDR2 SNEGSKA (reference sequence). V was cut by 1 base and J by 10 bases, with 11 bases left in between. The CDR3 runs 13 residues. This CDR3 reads CSARVGGGSPLHF. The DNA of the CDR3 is TGCAGTGCTAGAGTCGGTGGCGGGTCACCCCTCCACTTT.

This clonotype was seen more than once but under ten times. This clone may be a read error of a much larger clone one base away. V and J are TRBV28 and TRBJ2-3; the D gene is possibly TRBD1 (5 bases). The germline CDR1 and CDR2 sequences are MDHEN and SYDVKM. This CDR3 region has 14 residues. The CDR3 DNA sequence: TGTGCCAACAGTTTTCAGGGCCCCACAGATACGCAGTATTTT. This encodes CANSFQGPTDTQYF.

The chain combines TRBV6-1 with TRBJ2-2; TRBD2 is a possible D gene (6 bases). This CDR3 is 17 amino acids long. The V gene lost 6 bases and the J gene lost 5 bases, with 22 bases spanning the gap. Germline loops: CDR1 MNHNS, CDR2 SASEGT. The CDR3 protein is CASSPLPLAGRTGELFF. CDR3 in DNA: TGTGCCAGCAGCCCGCTACCCTTGGCGGGAAGAACCGGGGAGCTGTTTTTT.